This section outlines one T cell receptor beta chain sequence together with its context. A clone one base away is much larger, so this may be a read error. The time point was: blood from clinic visit 5 months post-surgery; TSC patient then seizure free. The sequenced cases were selected for having the highest brain T cell transcript signatures. Patients received at least one anti-epileptic drug before surgery. The CDR3 totals 11 residues. Trimming took off 4 bases at V and 3 bases at J, with 4 bases between the two ends. The germline V gene encodes CDR1 SGHDN and CDR2 FVKESK. The data derive from a study of brain T cells in children with intractable seizures. The method was immunoSEQ multiplex PCR; TCRdb's version includes in-frame clones alone and lacks a portion of them. This table holds about 340,000 clones, 93% found once.

This sequence originates from a boy less than two years old with tuberous sclerosis and intractable seizures. The chain joins TRBV14 to TRBJ2-7; no clear D gene. Sequences were derived from peripheral blood, sampled approximately 5 months after surgery. CDR3 region: CASSRGYEQYF. For the CDR3, the DNA is TGTGCCAGCAGCCGGGGCTACGAGCAGTACTTC.